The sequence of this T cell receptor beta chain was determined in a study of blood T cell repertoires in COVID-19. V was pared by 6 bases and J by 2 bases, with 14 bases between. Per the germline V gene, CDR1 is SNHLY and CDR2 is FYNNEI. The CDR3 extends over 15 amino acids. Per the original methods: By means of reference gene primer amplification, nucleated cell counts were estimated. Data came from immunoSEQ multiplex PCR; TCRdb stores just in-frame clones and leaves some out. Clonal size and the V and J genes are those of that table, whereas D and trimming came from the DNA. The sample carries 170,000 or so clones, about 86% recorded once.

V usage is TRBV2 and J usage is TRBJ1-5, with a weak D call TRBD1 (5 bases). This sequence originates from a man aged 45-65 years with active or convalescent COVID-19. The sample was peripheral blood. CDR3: CASRDDAGGNQPQHF. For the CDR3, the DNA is TGTGCCAGCAGGGATGACGCGGGGGGCAATCAGCCCCAGCATTTT.